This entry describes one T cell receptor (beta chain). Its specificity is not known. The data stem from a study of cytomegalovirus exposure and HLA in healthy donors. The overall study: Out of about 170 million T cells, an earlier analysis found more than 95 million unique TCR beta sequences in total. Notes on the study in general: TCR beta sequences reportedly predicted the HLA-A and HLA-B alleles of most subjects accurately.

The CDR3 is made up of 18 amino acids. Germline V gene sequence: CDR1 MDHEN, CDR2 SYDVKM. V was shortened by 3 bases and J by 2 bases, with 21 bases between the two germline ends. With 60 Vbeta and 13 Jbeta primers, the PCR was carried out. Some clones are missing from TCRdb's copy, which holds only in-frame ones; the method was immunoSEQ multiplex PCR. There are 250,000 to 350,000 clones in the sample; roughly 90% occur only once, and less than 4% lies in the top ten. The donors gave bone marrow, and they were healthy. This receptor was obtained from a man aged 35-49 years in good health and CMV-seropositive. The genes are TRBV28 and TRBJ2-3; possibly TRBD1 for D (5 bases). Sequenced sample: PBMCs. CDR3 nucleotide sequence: TGTGCCAGCAGTTTTCCAAAGGCGACAGTACAAAACACAGATACGCAGTATTTT. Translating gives CASSFPKATVQNTDTQYF. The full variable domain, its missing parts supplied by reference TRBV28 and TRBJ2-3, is DVKVTQSSRYLVKRTGEKVFLECVQDMDHENMFWYRQDPGLGLRLIYFSYDVKMKEKGDIPEGYSVSREKKERFSLILESASTNQTSMYLCASSFPKATVQNTDTQYFGPGTRLTVL.